A single sample is the source of the 21 T cell receptor beta chains below, sequenced in a study of control samples from healthy donors and cancer patients. Assay: immunoSEQ multiplex PCR; the TCRdb copy retains only in-frame clones and omits some. Of more than 25,000 clones in the sample, 90% to 95% are singletons; the top ten hold 10% to 15%. What was sequenced was PBMCs. The receptors were sampled from a man between 50 and 59 years old with lung cancer.

CDR3 nucleotides: TGTGCCAGTAGTTTCGGGACTGAGGGTGAAAAACTGTTTTTT. Residues: CASSFGTEGEKLFF. This sequence joins TRBV19 and TRBJ1-4, with D possibly being TRBD1 (5 bases). This CDR3 has 14 amino acids. V shed 5 bases and J shed 7 bases, with 14 bases lying between them. Germline V gene lookup returns CDR1 LNHDA and CDR2 SQIVND (reference sequence). Variable domain in full (rest from reference TRBV19 and TRBJ1-4): DGGITQSPKYLFRKEGQNVTLSCEQNLNHDAMYWYRQDPGQGLRLIYYSQIVNDFQKGDIAEGYSVSREKKESFPLTVTSAQKNPTAFYLCASSFGTEGEKLFFGSGTQLSVL.

This rearrangement joins TRBV30 to TRBJ1-1; D might be TRBD1 (6 bases). The CDR3 totals 14 residues. Per germline, CDR1 GTSNPN and CDR2 SVGIG (reference sequence). Trimming pared 1 base from V and 9 bases from J, leaving 18 bases between. Here the CDR3 reads CAWSAQDRPRKAFF. The CDR3 bases are TGTGCCTGGAGTGCCCAGGACAGACCACGGAAAGCTTTCTTT.

This chain uses TRBV19 with TRBJ1-2; D is undetermined. CDR1 is LNHDA and CDR2 is SQIVND in the germline V gene (reference sequence). V was trimmed by 1 base and J by 0 bases, leaving 9 bases between them. The CDR3 length is 15 residues. The CDR3 protein is CASSIVDGANYGYTF. The CDR3 DNA follows: TGTGCCAGTAGTATAGTGGACGGAGCTAACTATGGCTACACCTTC. Drawing the rest from reference TRBV19 and TRBJ1-2, the complete variable domain is DGGITQSPKYLFRKEGQNVTLSCEQNLNHDAMYWYRQDPGQGLRLIYYSQIVNDFQKGDIAEGYSVSREKKESFPLTVTSAQKNPTAFYLCASSIVDGANYGYTFGSGTRLTVV.

The chain joins TRBV6-2 or TRBV6-3 to TRBJ1-3; D unclear. Per the germline V gene, CDR1 is MNHEY and CDR2 is SVGEGT. Trimming stripped 2 bases from V and 3 bases from J, with 2 bases between. The CDR3 extends over 12 amino acids. CDR3: CASSYSGNTIYF. CDR3 coding DNA: TGTGCCAGCAGTTACAGTGGAAACACCATATATTTT.

The gene calls are TRBV12-3 or TRBV12-4 and TRBJ1-2; weak D call: TRBD1 (5 bases). Between the trimmed V and J ends, which lost 6 bases and 2 bases, there was a span of 10 bases. The CDR3 is 13 residues long. The DNA of the CDR3 is TGTGCCAGCAGGTCGGACAAGAACTATGGCTACACCTTC. As protein: CASRSDKNYGYTF.

The chain carries TRBV5-8 and TRBJ1-2, with D unclear. CDR1 and CDR2 (germline): SGHTS, YDEGEE. With 4 bases removed from V and 2 bases from J, the gap between germline ends came to 9 bases. This CDR3 is built from 13 residues. CDR3: CASSIRRNYGYTF. CDR3 nucleotides: TGTGCCAGCAGCATTAGACGGAACTATGGCTACACCTTC.

The rearrangement joins TRBV10-3 to TRBJ2-3, with TRBD2 matching over 10 bases. With V trimmed by 3 bases and J by 2 bases, 8 bases remained unmatched. Germline V CDR1 and CDR2: ENHRY, SYGVKD. The CDR3 covers 17 residues. The CDR3 sequence is CAISDAASGGLTDTQYF. CDR3 nucleotide sequence: TGTGCCATCAGTGATGCGGCTAGCGGGGGCCTCACAGATACGCAGTATTTT.

This chain joins TRBV30 and TRBJ1-5; TRBD1 agrees at 8 bases. The CDR3 covers 15 residues. The trim removed 2 bases at V and 1 base at J, leaving 4 bases unmatched. Germline lookup yields CDR1 GTSNPN and CDR2 SVGIG (reference sequence). The CDR3 loop is CAWSRTGPSNQPQHF. CDR3 bases: TGTGCCTGGAGTCGGACAGGGCCAAGCAATCAGCCCCAGCATTTT.

The chain joins TRBV5-5 to TRBJ1-2; a weak D match, TRBD1 (6 bases). V was shortened by 4 bases and J by 5 bases, with 15 bases between the two germline ends. The CDR3 extends over 14 amino acids. Germline CDR1 SGHKS, CDR2 YYEKEE (reference sequence). The CDR3 here is CASSREGEGYGYTF. Here the CDR3 DNA reads TGTGCCAGCAGCCGGGAGGGGGAGGGATATGGCTACACCTTC.

V usage is TRBV6-5 and J usage is TRBJ2-3; D remains unclear. The V gene lost 7 bases and the J gene lost 1 base, with 12 bases spanning the gap. This CDR3 region has 14 residues. Germline V gene lookup returns CDR1 MNHEY and CDR2 SVGAGI. The CDR3: CASKPGVRTDTQYF. In DNA, the CDR3 is TGTGCCAGCAAACCCGGAGTACGCACAGATACGCAGTATTTT.

This sequence joins TRBV16 and TRBJ1-5; D unresolved. There are 15 residues in the CDR3. Germline CDR1 KGHSY, CDR2 FQNENV. The V end lost 2 bases, the J end lost 0 bases, and 8 bases lay between the germline ends. CDR3 protein: CASSQVESSNQPQHF. CDR3 DNA sequence: TGTGCCAGCAGCCAAGTCGAATCTAGCAATCAGCCCCAGCATTTT.

This clone was seen just once. This chain joins TRBV4-1 and TRBJ1-2; D might be TRBD1 (6 bases). Germline V lookup: CDR1 MGHRA, CDR2 YSYEKL. The ends were cut back, 4 bases at V and 8 bases at J, with 11 bases in the middle. The CDR3 length is 12 residues. The CDR3 DNA is TGCGCCAGCAGCCTACAGGGTGGAGGCTACACCTTC. Residues: CASSLQGGGYTF.

The rearrangement uses TRBV7-3 and TRBJ2-5, with no clear D. V was cut by 2 bases and J by 5 bases, with 12 bases left in between. This CDR3 has 14 amino acids. Germline values: CDR1 SGHTA, CDR2 FQGTGA. The CDR3 region is CASSLDSNSETQYF. The CDR3 coding sequence is TGTGCCAGCAGCTTAGATTCTAATTCGGAGACCCAGTACTTC.

The chain couples TRBV6-6 to TRBJ2-7, with 7 bases identical to TRBD2. The germline CDR1 and CDR2 sequences are MNHNY and SVGAGI (reference sequence). This CDR3 has 17 residues. After removal of 5 bases from V and 2 bases from J, the junction contained 15 bases not matched to a gene. Here the CDR3 DNA reads TGTGCCAGCAGTCCCGCTTGGGAGGGGCTCGGGACCTACGAGCAGTACTTC. The encoded protein is CASSPAWEGLGTYEQYF.

The V gene is TRBV10-1, the J gene TRBJ2-6, with unresolved D. The CDR3 length is 15 residues. Germline CDR1 is WNHNN and CDR2 is SYGVQD (reference sequence). Trimming removed 2 bases from V and 2 bases from J, with 7 bases in between. The chain's CDR3 is CASSESNTGANVLTF. The CDR3 bases are TGCGCCAGCAGTGAGAGTAACACTGGGGCCAACGTCCTGACTTTC.

The chain has TRBV7-3 and TRBJ2-6; 9 nucleotides match TRBD1. The CDR3 contains 17 residues. Germline CDR1 SGHTA, CDR2 FQGTGA. The junction had 9 bases not matched to a gene; V was cut back by 5 bases and J by 4 bases. In DNA form, the CDR3 reads TGTGCCAGCAGCATACCGGGACAGGGAGCCGGGGCCAACGTCCTGACTTTC. Protein sequence: CASSIPGQGAGANVLTF.

The chain links TRBV30 to TRBJ1-3; D gene ambiguous. V was clipped by 4 bases and J by 4 bases, with 8 bases between them. CDR1 is GTSNPN and CDR2 is SVGIG in the germline V gene (reference sequence). CDR3 length equals 12 residues. CDR3 in amino acids: CAWKMLGNTIYF. CDR3 nucleotides: TGTGCCTGGAAGATGTTGGGAAACACCATATATTTT.

The chain uses TRBV2 and TRBJ1-4, with 11 bases that match TRBD1. The V gene's germline CDR1 is SNHLY and CDR2 FYNNEI. The CDR3 loop spans 14 amino acids. V shed 5 bases, J shed 8 bases, and the junction held 4 bases outside the gene matches. In DNA form, the CDR3 reads TGTGCCAGCAGTACGGACAGGGGGCGCGAAAAACTGTTTTTT. Its protein is CASSTDRGREKLFF.

The gene calls are TRBV30 and TRBJ1-3, with D perhaps TRBD1 (5 bases). V shed 3 bases and J shed 0 bases, with 12 bases lying between them. The CDR3 contains 15 residues. Germline values: CDR1 GTSNPN, CDR2 SVGIG (reference sequence). The CDR3 bases are TGTGCCTGGAGCCCCGACAGATTCTCTGGAAACACCATATATTTT. The encoded protein is CAWSPDRFSGNTIYF.

The V and J genes are TRBV5-1 and TRBJ2-7; 9 nucleotides line up with TRBD1. V was pared by 5 bases and J by 4 bases, with 7 bases of the junction left unmatched. Germline V gene sequence: CDR1 SGHRS, CDR2 YFSETQ. The CDR3 totals 14 residues. CDR3 sequence: CASRLTGGPYEQYF. As DNA, the CDR3 is TGCGCCAGCAGACTGACAGGGGGGCCGTACGAGCAGTACTTC. Full variable domain (outside the CDR3, taken from reference TRBV5-1 and TRBJ2-7): KAGVTQTPRYLIKTRGQQVTLSCSPISGHRSVSWYQQTPGQGLQFLFEYFSETQRNKGNFPGRFSGRQFSNSRSEMNVSTLELGDSALYLCASRLTGGPYEQYFGPGTRLTVT.

V usage is TRBV9 and J usage is TRBJ2-5; 7 bases agree with TRBD1. V gave up 3 bases and J gave up 5 bases; unmatched junction bases: 7. This CDR3 has 14 residues. Germline V gene sequence: CDR1 SGDLS, CDR2 YYNGEE. CDR3 sequence reads: CASSERQGGETQYF. For the CDR3, the DNA is TGTGCCAGCAGCGAAAGACAGGGCGGGGAGACCCAGTACTTC.